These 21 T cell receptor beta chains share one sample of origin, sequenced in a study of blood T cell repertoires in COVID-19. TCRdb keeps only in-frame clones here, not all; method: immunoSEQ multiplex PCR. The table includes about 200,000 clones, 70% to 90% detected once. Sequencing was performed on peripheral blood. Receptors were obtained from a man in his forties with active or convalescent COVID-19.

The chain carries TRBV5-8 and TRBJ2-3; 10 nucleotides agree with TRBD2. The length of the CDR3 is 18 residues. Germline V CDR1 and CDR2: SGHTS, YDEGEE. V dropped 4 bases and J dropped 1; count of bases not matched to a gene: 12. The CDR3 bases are TGTGCCAGCAGCCCCGACGCGACTAGCGGGTGGGGCACAGATACGCAGTATTTT. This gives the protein CASSPDATSGWGTDTQYF.

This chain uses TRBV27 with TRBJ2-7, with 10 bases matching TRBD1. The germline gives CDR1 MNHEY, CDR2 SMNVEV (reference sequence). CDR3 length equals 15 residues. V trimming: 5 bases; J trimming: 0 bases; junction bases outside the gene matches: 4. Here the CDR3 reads CASSPRQGASYEQYF. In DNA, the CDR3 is TGTGCCAGCAGTCCGCGACAGGGGGCCTCCTACGAGCAGTACTTC.

The DNA of the CDR3 is TGTGCCAGCAGCTTGGGTCCGTTCGAGGGAGAAAAACTGTTTTTT. It specifies CASSLGPFEGEKLFF. The V and J genes are TRBV5-6 and TRBJ1-4; D is unclear. The CDR3 is 15 residues long. The ends were cut back, 0 bases at V and 8 bases at J, with 14 bases in the middle. In germline, CDR1 is SGHDT, CDR2 YYEEEE.

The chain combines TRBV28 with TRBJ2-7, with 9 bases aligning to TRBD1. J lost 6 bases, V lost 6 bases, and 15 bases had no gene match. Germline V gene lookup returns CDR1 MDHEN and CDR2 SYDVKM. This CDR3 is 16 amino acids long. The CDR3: CASRDLLGQGFIEQYF. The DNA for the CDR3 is TGTGCCAGCAGAGACCTCTTGGGACAGGGTTTTATCGAGCAGTACTTC.

The CDR3 protein is CASSFRGSLAYEQYF. CDR3 DNA: TGTGCCAGCAGCTTCCGCGGGAGTTTGGCCTACGAGCAGTACTTC. The chain joins TRBV7-2 to TRBJ2-7; TRBD2 agrees at 7 bases. The germline gives CDR1 SGHTA, CDR2 FQGNSA. The junction had 7 bases not matched to a gene; V was cut back by 3 bases and J by 2 bases. This CDR3 has 15 amino acids.

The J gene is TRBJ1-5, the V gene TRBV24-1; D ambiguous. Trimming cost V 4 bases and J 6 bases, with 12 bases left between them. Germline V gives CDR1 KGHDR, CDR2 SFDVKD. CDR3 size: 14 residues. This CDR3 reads CATSEKESGQPQHF. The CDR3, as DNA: TGTGCCACCAGTGAGAAGGAATCGGGTCAGCCCCAGCATTTT.

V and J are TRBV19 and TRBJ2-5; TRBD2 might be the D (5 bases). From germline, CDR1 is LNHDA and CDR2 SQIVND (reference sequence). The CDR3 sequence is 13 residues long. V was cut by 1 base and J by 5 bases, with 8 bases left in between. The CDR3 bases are TGTGCCAGTAGTATAGCAGGAGGCGAGACCCAGTACTTC. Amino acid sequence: CASSIAGGETQYF.

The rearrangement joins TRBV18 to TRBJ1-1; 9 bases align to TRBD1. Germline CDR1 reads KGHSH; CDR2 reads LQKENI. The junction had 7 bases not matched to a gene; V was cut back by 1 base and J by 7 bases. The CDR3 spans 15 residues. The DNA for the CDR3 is TGTGCCAGCTCACCACTGCGGGACAGGGTTGATGAAGCTTTCTTT. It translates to CASSPLRDRVDEAFF.

Written as DNA, the CDR3 is TGCAGCGTTGTAGGTGGACAGGGGGCTAGTAGGTATGGCTACACCTTC. This codes for CSVVGGQGASRYGYTF. This chain connects TRBV29-1 to TRBJ1-2; 11 nucleotides line up with TRBD1. The CDR3 has 16 residues. Germline V lookup: CDR1 SQVTM, CDR2 ANQGSEA. Trimming cost V 4 bases and J 5 bases; bases outside gene matches: 12.

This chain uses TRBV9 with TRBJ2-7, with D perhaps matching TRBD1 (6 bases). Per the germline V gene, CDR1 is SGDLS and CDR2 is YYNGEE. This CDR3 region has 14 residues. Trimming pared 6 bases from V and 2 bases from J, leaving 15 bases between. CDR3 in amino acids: CASTDDRQPYEQYF. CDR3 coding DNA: TGTGCCAGCACCGACGACAGGCAGCCCTACGAGCAGTACTTC.

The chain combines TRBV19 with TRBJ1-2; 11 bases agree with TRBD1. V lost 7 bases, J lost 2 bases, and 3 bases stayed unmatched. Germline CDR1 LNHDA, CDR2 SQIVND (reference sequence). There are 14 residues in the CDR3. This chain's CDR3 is CASKGQGVNYGYTF. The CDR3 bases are TGTGCCAGTAAGGGACAGGGGGTCAACTATGGCTACACCTTC.

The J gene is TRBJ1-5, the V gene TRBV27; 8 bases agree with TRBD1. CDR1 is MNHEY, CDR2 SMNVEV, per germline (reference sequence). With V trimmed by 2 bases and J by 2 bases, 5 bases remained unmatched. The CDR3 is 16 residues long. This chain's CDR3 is CASSLGTGSGNQPQHF. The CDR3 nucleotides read TGTGCCAGCAGTTTAGGGACAGGATCAGGCAATCAGCCCCAGCATTTT.

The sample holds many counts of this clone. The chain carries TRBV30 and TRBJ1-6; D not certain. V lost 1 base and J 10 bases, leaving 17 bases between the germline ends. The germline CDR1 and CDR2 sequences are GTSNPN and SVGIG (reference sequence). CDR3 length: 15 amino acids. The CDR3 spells CAWSDELGSGSPLHF. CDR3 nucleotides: TGTGCCTGGAGTGACGAATTGGGCAGTGGATCACCCCTCCACTTT.

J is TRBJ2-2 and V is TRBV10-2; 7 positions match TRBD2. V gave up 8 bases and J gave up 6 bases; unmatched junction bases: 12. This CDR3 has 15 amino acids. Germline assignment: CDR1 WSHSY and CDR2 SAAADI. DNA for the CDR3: TGCGCCAGCGGTGTTCGCGGGAGAATGGCCGGGGAGCTGTTTTTT. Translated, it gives CASGVRGRMAGELFF.

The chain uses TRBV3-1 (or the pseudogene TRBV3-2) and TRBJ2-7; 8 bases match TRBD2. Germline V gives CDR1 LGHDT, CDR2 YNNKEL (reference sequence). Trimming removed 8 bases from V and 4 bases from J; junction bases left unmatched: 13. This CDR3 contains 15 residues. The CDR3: CASAGSGGGWYEQYF. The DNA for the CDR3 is TGTGCCAGCGCAGGGAGCGGGGGAGGGTGGTACGAGCAGTACTTC.

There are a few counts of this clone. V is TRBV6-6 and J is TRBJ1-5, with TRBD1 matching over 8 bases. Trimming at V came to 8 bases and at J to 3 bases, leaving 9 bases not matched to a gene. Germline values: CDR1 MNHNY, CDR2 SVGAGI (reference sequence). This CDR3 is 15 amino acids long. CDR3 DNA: TGTGCCAGCTGGCAGGGGGCTTGGGTCAATCAGCCCCAGCATTTT. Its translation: CASWQGAWVNQPQHF.

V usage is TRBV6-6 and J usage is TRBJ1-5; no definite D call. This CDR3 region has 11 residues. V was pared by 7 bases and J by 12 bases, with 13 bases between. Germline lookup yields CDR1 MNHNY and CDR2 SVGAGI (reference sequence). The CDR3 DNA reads TGTGCCAGCACCACGGGCGGGCTCCAGCATTTT. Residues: CASTTGGLQHF.

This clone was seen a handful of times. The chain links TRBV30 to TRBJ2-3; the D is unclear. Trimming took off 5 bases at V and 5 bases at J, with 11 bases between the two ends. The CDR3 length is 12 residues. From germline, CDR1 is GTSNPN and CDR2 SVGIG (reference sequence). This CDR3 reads CAWGNVRDTQYF. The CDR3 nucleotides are TGTGCCTGGGGGAACGTGAGAGATACGCAGTATTTT.

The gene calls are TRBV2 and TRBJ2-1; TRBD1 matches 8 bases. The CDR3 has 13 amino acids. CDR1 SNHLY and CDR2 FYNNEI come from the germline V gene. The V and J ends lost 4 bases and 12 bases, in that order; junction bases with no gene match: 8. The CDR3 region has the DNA TGTGCCAGCAGTGTATCAGGGGGCGCCGGGCAGTTCTTC. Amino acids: CASSVSGGAGQFF.

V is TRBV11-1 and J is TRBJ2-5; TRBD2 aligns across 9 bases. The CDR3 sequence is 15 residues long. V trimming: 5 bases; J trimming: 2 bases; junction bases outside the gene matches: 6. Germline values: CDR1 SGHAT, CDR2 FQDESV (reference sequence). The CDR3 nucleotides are TGTGCCAGCAGCCTTATAGCGGGGGCACAAGAGACCCAGTACTTC. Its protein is CASSLIAGAQETQYF.

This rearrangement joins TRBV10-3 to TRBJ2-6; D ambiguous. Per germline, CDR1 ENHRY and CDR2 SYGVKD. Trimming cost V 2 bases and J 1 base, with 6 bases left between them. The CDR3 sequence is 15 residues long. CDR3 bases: TGTGCCATCAGTGAGCTCGTGTCTGGGGCCAACGTCCTGACTTTC. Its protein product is CAISELVSGANVLTF.